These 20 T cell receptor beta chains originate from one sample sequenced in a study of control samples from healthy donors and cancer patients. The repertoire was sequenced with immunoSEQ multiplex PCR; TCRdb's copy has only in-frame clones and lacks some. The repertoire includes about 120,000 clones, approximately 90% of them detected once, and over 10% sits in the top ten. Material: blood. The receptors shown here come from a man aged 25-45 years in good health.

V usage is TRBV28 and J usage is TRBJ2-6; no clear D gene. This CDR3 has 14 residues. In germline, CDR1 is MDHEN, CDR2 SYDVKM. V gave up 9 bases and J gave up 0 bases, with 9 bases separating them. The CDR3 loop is CASLAHSGANVLTF. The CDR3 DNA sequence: TGTGCCAGTTTGGCTCACTCTGGGGCCAACGTCCTGACTTTC.

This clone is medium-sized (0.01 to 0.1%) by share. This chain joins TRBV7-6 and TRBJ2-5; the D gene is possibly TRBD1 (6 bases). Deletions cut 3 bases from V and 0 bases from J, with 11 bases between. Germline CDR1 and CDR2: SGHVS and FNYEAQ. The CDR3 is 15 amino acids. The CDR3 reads CASSLIGQNQETQYF. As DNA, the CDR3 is TGTGCCAGCAGCTTGATCGGACAGAACCAAGAGACCCAGTACTTC.

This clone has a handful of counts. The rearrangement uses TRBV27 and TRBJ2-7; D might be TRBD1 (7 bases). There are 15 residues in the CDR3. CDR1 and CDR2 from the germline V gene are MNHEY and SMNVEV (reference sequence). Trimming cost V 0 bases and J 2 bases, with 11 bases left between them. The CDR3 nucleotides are TGTGCCAGCAGTTTATCCCAGGGGGGAACCTACGAGCAGTACTTC. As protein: CASSLSQGGTYEQYF.

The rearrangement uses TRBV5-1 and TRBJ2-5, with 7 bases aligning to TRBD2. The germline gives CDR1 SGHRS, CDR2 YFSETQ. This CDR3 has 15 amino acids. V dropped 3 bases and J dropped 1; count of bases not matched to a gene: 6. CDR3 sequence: CASSYTTSSQETQYF. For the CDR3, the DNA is TGCGCCAGCAGCTATACGACTAGCAGCCAAGAGACCCAGTACTTC.

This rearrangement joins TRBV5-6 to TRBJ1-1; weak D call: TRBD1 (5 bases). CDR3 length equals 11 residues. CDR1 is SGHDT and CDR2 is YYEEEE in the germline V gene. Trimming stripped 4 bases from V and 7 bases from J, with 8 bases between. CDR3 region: CASSVGVEAFF. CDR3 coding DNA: TGTGCCAGCAGCGTGGGGGTTGAAGCTTTCTTT.

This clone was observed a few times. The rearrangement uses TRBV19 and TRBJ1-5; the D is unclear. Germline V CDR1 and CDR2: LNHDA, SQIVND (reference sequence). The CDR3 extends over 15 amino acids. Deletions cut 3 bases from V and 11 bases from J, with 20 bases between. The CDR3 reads CASSMYSTESVAQHF. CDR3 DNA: TGTGCCAGTAGTATGTACAGCACCGAATCAGTGGCCCAGCATTTT.

The CDR3 nucleotides read TGCAGCGCTCCCGGGACAGGGGGTCCTTATAGCAATCAGCCCCAGCATTTT. This gives the protein CSAPGTGGPYSNQPQHF. The chain links TRBV29-1 to TRBJ1-5; 11 bases are a match to TRBD1. From germline, CDR1 is SQVTM and CDR2 ANQGSEA. The CDR3 covers 17 residues. V gave up 7 bases and J gave up 0 bases; unmatched junction bases: 11. The full variable domain, completed using reference TRBV29-1 and TRBJ1-5, is SAVISQKPSRDICQRGTSLTIQCQVDSQVTMMFWYRQQPGQSLTLIATANQGSEATYESGFVIDKFPISRPNLTFSTLTVSNMSPEDSSIYLCSAPGTGGPYSNQPQHFGDGTRLSIL.

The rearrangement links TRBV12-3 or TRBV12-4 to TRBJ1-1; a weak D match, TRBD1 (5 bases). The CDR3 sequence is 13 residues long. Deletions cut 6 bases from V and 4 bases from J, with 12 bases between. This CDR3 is CASSHDRATEAFF. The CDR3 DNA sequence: TGTGCCAGCAGCCATGACAGAGCCACTGAAGCTTTCTTT.

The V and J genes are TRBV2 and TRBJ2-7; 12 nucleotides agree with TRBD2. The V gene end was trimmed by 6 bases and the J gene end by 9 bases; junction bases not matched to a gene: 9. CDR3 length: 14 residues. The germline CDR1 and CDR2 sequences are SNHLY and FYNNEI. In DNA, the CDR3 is TGTGCCAGCAGGGGAACTAGCGGGGGGAGTGTGCAGTACGTC. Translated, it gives CASRGTSGGSVQYV.

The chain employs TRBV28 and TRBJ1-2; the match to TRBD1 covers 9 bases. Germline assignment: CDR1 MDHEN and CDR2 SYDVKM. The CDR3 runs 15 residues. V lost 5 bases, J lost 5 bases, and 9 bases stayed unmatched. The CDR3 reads CASSPHSGQGYGYTF. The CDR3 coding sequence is TGTGCCAGCAGTCCCCACTCGGGACAGGGTTATGGCTACACCTTC.

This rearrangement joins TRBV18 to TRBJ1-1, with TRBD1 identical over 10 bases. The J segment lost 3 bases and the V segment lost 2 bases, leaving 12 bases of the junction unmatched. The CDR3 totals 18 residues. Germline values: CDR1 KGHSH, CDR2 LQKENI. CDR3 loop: CASSPTLSGQGTYTEAFF. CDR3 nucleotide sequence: TGTGCCAGCTCACCAACTCTCTCGGGACAGGGGACGTACACTGAAGCTTTCTTT.

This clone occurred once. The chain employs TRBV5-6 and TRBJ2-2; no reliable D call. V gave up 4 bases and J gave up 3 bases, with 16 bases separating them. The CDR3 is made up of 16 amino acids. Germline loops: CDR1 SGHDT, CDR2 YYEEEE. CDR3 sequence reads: CASSLEARIYTGELFF. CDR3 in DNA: TGTGCCAGCAGCCTTGAAGCCCGTATTTACACCGGGGAGCTGTTTTTT.

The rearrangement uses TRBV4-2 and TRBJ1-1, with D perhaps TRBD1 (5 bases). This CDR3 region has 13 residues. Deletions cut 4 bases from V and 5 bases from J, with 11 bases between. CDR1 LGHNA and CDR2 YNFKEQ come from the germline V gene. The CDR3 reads CASSPGVRTEAFF. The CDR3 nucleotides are TGTGCCAGCAGCCCGGGGGTCAGAACTGAAGCTTTCTTT.

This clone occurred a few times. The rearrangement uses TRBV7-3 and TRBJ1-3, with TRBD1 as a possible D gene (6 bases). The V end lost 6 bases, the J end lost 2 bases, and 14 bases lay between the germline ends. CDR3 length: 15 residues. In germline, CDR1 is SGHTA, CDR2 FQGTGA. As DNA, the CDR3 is TGTGCCAGCAGTGAAACAGGGTACCCTGGAAACACCATATATTTT. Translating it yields CASSETGYPGNTIYF.

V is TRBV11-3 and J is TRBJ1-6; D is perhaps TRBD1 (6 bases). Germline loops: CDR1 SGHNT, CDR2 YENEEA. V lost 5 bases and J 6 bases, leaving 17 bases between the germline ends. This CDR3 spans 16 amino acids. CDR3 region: CASSRGGRRLNSPLHF. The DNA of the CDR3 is TGTGCCAGCAGCCGCGGGGGCAGGAGACTTAATTCACCCCTCCACTTT.

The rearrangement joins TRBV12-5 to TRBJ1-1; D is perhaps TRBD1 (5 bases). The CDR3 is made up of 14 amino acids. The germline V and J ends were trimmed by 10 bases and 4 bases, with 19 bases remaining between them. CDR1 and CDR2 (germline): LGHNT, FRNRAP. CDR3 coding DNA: TGTGCTACCTCACCGGGGGATTGGGGCACTGAAGCTTTCTTT. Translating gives CATSPGDWGTEAFF.

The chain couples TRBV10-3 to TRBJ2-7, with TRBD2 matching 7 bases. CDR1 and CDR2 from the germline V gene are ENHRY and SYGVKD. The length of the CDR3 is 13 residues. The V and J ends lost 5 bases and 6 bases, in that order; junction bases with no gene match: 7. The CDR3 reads CAISPQAGAEQYF. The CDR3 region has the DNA TGTGCCATCAGTCCCCAGGCGGGAGCCGAGCAGTACTTC.

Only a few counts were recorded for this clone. As DNA, the CDR3 is TGTGCCAGCAGTTCGGACGGCTACGAGCAGTACGTC. This gives the protein CASSSDGYEQYV. The chain combines TRBV27 with TRBJ2-7; D is uncertain. CDR1 is MNHEY and CDR2 is SMNVEV in the germline V gene (reference sequence). V dropped 4 bases and J dropped 3 bases, with 7 bases sitting between them. The CDR3 consists of 12 residues.

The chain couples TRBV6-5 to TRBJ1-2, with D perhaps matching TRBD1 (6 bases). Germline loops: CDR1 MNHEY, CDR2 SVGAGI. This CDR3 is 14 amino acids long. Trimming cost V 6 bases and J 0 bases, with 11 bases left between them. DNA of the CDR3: TGTGCCAGCAGACGGGACACCACTAACTATGGCTACACCTTC. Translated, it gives CASRRDTTNYGYTF.

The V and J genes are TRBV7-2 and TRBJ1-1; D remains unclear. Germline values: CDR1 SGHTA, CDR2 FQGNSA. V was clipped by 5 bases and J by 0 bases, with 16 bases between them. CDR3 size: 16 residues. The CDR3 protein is CASSPDYRRMNTEAFF. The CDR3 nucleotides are TGTGCCAGCAGCCCCGATTACCGACGAATGAACACTGAAGCTTTCTTT.